The 2 T cell receptor beta chains below were found in one sample sequenced in a study of cytomegalovirus exposure and HLA in healthy donors. Researchers ran the PCR with 60 Vbeta and 13 Jbeta primers. Assay used: immunoSEQ multiplex PCR; TCRdb lists only in-frame clones, some missing. The sample yields under 250,000 clones, 80% to 85% seen once. Specimen: PBMCs. Receptors originate from a woman aged 40 to 50 in good health and CMV-seronegative.

The V gene is TRBV9, the J gene TRBJ2-3, with unresolved D. In germline, CDR1 is SGDLS, CDR2 YYNGEE. V was shortened by 4 bases and J by 2 bases, with 5 bases between the two germline ends. This CDR3 comprises 12 residues. The CDR3 DNA follows: TGTGCCAGCAGCTTATACACAGATACGCAGTATTTT. Translation: CASSLYTDTQYF. Together with reference TRBV9 and TRBJ2-3, the CDR3 gives the full variable domain: DSGVTQTPKHLITATGQRVTLRCSPRSGDLSVYWYQQSLDQGLQFLIQYYNGEERAKGNILERFSAQQFPDLHSELNLSSLELGDSALYFCASSLYTDTQYFGPGTRLTVL.

This clone appeared a single time. The V call is TRBV6-5, the J call TRBJ2-2; D may be TRBD2 (5 bases). The ends were cut back, 7 bases at V and 2 bases at J, with 11 bases in the middle. Per the germline V gene, CDR1 is MNHEY and CDR2 is SVGAGI. The CDR3 contains 14 residues. The CDR3 region is CASKRIRNTGELFF. The CDR3 nucleotides read TGTGCCAGCAAGCGGATCCGAAACACCGGGGAGCTGTTTTTT.